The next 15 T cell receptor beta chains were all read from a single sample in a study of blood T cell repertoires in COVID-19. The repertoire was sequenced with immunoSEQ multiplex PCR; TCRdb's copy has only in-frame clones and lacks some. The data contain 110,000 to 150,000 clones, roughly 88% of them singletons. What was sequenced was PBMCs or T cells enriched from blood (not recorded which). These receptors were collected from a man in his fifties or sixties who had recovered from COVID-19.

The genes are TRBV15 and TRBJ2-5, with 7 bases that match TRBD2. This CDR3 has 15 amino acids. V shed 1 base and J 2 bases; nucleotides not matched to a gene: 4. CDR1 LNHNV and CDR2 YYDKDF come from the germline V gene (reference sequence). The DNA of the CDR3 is TGTGCCACCAGCAGAGGGGGGGGTAAGCAAGAGACCCAGTACTTC. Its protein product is CATSRGGGKQETQYF.

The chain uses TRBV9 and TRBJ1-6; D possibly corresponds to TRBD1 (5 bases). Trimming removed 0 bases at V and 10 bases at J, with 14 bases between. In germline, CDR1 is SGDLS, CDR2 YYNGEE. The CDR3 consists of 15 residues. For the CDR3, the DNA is TGTGCCAGCAGCGTAGATGGAGGGGCCTGGTCACCCCTCCACTTT. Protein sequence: CASSVDGGAWSPLHF.

Written as DNA, the CDR3 is TGTGCCAGCAGCTCCAGGGGTACGCAAGAGACCCAGTACTTC. This gives the protein CASSSRGTQETQYF. The chain employs TRBV5-4 and TRBJ2-5; D is possibly TRBD1 (6 bases). CDR3 size: 14 residues. V lost 3 bases and J lost 2, with 11 bases in between. The germline V gene has CDR1 SGHNT and CDR2 YYREEE (reference sequence).

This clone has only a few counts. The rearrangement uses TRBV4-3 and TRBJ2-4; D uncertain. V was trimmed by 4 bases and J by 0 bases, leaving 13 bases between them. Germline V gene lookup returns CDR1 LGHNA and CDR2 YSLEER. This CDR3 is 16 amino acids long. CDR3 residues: CASSRNRDIAKNIQYF. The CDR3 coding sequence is TGCGCCAGCAGCCGAAACAGAGACATAGCCAAAAACATTCAGTACTTC.

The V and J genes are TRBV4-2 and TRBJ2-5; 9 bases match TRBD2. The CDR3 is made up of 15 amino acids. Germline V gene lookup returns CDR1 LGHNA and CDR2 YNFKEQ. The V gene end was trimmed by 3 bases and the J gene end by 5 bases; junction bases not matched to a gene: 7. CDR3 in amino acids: CASSHGRGGRETQYF. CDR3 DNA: TGTGCCAGCAGCCACGGGCGGGGGGGCCGGGAGACCCAGTACTTC.

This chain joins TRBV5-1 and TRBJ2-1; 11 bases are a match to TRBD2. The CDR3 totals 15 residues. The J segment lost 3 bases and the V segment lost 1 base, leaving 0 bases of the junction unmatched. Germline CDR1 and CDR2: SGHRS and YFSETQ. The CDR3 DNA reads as TGCGCCAGCAGCTTGACTAGCGGGAGCTACAATGAGCAGTTCTTC. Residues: CASSLTSGSYNEQFF.

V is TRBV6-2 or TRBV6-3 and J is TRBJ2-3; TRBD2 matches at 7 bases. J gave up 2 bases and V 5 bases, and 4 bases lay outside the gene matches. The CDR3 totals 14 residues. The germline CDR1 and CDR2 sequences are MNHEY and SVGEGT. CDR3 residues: CASSASGDTDTQYF. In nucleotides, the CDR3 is TGTGCCAGCAGTGCTAGCGGCGACACAGATACGCAGTATTTT.

CDR3 DNA: TGTGCCAGCAGCTCCCGGACAGGGACTAAGGCTTTCTTT. Its translation: CASSSRTGTKAFF. This chain links TRBV7-2 with TRBJ1-1; the match to TRBD1 covers 8 bases. Germline CDR1 is SGHTA and CDR2 is FQGNSA. This CDR3 is built from 13 residues. Germline trimming cut 4 bases from V and 11 bases from J; bases unmatched to any gene: 9.

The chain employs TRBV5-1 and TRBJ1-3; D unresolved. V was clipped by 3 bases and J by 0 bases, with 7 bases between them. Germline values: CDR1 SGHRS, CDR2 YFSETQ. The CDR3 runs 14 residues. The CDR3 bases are TGCGCCAGCAGCTCGACATCCTCTGGAAACACCATATATTTT. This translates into CASSSTSSGNTIYF.

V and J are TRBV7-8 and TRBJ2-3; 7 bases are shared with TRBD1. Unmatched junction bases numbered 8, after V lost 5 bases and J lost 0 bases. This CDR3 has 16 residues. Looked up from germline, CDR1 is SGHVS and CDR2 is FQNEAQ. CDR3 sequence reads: CASSQGTAKSTDTQYF. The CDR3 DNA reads TGTGCCAGCAGCCAAGGGACAGCCAAGAGCACAGATACGCAGTATTTT.

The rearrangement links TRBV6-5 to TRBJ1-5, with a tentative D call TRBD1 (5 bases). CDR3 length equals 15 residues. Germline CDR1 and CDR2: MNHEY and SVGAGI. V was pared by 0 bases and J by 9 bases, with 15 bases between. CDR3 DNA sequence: TGTGCCAGCAGTTACTCGAATATCGGGGGTATGCCCCAGCATTTT. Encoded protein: CASSYSNIGGMPQHF.

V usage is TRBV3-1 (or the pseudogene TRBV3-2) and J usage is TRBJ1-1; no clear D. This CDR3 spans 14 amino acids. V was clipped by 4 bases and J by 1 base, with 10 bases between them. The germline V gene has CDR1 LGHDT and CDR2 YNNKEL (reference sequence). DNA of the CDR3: TGTGCCAGCAGCCCAACCGCCGGGAACACTGAAGCTTTCTTT. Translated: CASSPTAGNTEAFF.

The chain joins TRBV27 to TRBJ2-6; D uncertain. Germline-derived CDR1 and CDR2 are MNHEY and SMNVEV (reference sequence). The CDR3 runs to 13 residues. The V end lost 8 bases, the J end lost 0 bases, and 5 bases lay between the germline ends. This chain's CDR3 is CASASSGANVLTF. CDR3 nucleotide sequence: TGTGCCAGCGCCAGCTCTGGGGCCAACGTCCTGACTTTC. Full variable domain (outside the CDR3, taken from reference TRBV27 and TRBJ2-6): EAQVTQNPRYLITVTGKKLTVTCSQNMNHEYMSWYRQDPGLGLRQIYYSMNVEVTDKGDVPEGYKVSRKEKRNFPLILESPSPNQTSLYFCASASSGANVLTFGAGSRLTVL.

In DNA form, the CDR3 reads TGTGCCAGCAGCAAACTAGCGGGGTACCCCGGGGAGCTGTTTTTT. This sequence encodes CASSKLAGYPGELFF. V is TRBV7-2 and J is TRBJ2-2; 10 bases fit TRBD2. V shed 5 bases and J 6 bases; nucleotides not matched to a gene: 6. The CDR3 extends over 15 amino acids. Germline CDR1 and CDR2: SGHTA and FQGNSA.

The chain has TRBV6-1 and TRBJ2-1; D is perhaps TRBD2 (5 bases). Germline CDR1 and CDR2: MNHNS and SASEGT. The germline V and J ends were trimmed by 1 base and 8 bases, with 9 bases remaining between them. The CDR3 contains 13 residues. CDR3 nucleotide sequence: TGTGCCAGCAGTGAAGGCTGGCGGGATGAGCAGTTCTTC. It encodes CASSEGWRDEQFF.